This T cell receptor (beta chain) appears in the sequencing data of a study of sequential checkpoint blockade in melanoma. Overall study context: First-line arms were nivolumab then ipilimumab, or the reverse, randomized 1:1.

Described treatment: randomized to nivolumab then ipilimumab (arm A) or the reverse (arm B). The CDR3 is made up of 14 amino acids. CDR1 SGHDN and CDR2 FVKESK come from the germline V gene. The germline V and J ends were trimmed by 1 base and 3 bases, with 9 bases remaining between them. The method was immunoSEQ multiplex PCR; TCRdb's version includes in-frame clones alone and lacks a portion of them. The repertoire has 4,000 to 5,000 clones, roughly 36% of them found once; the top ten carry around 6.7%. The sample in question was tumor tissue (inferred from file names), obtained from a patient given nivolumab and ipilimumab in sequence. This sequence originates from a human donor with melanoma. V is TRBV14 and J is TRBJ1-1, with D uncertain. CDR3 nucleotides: TGTGCCAGCAGCCAAGTTTCCGGGTACACTGAAGCTTTCTTT. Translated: CASSQVSGYTEAFF.